In its sample, the clone carrying this T cell receptor beta chain was seen a few times. The target antigen is unknown. The data stem from a study of T cells after yellow fever vaccination. Findings and caveats of the study: Subsequent booster samples again held most clones from primary vaccination (roughly 96% CD4, about 86% CD8).

5'RACE template switching produced TCR cDNA carrying a universal primer site and UMIs. TCRdb re-analysed the 5' RACE reads in MiXCR, keeping a single row per CDR3 protein. This table has fewer than 500,000 distinct CDR3 sequences, 18% appearing once. The CDR3 is 14 residues long. V shed 7 bases and J 4 bases; nucleotides not matched to a gene: 6. Germline values: CDR1 SGHTA, CDR2 FQGNSA. J is TRBJ2-1 and V is TRBV7-2; 8 nucleotides line up with TRBD2. This specimen was PBMCs, taken before the yellow fever booster vaccination. This sequence originates from a man aged 18 to 29 who received the YFV17D yellow fever vaccine. The CDR3 loop reads CASIPGGGYNEQFF. The CDR3 DNA sequence: TGTGCCAGCATCCCGGGAGGGGGATACAATGAGCAGTTCTTC.